These 5 T cell receptor beta chains were all obtained from the same sample, sequenced in a study of shared clonotypes between healthy human individuals. TCRdb's table, derived via immunoSEQ multiplex PCR, lists solely in-frame clones and lacks some. The table includes millions of clones, 90% to 95% detected once. The source material was naive CD4+ T cells sorted from blood. Subset reported: CD45RA+ positively selected. Source of these receptors: a man younger than 30 in good health.

Comment on this clone: This sample also contains other DNA sequences that code for the same CDR3. This chain uses TRBV30 with TRBJ2-3; no clear D gene. The V end was cut by 0 bases, the J end by 3 bases, with 7 bases between. Per the germline V gene, CDR1 is GTSNPN and CDR2 is SVGIG (reference sequence). The CDR3 consists of 13 residues. The CDR3 reads CAWSVGGTDTQYF. The CDR3 DNA follows: TGTGCCTGGAGTGTAGGTGGTACAGATACGCAGTATTTT.

This chain links TRBV7-9 with TRBJ2-1; D is perhaps TRBD2 (8 bases). Trimming removed 7 bases at V and 0 bases at J, with 13 bases between. The CDR3 extends over 15 amino acids. Germline V CDR1 and CDR2: SEHNR, FQNEAQ (reference sequence). The CDR3 region has the DNA TGTGCCAGCACCAGGGGGACTAGCTCCTACAATGAGCAGTTCTTC. It translates to CASTRGTSSYNEQFF.

On this clone: The identical CDR3 is also encoded by other nucleotide sequences in the sample. The rearrangement links TRBV10-1 to TRBJ1-1; D is unresolved. Trimming shortened V by 0 bases and J by 1 base, and 6 bases separated the two germline ends. This CDR3 spans 14 amino acids. Per the germline V gene, CDR1 is WNHNN and CDR2 is SYGVQD (reference sequence). CDR3 region: CASSESRANTEAFF. In nucleotides, the CDR3 is TGCGCCAGCAGTGAGTCGAGGGCGAACACTGAAGCTTTCTTT.

V gene TRBV6-6 combines with J gene TRBJ1-1, with TRBD1 matching 7 bases. Germline V CDR1 and CDR2: MNHNY, SVGAGI (reference sequence). J was trimmed by 5 bases and V by 6 bases; bases with no gene match: 15. The CDR3 totals 16 residues. The chain's CDR3 is CASSPGGRGLLTEAFF. In DNA form, the CDR3 reads TGTGCCAGCAGCCCAGGGGGTAGGGGCCTGTTGACTGAAGCTTTCTTT.

The V call is TRBV11-1, the J call TRBJ2-7, with TRBD1 matching 7 bases. The CDR3 runs 13 residues. Germline V lookup: CDR1 SGHAT, CDR2 FQDESV (reference sequence). V gave up 1 base and J gave up 6 bases; unmatched junction bases: 3. Written as DNA, the CDR3 is TGTGCCAGCAGCTTAGAAGCAGGGGGCGAGCAGTACTTC. Its protein product is CASSLEAGGEQYF.